What follows describes a single TCR beta chain. Antigen: not known. The PCR contained 60 Vbeta and 13 Jbeta primers. The assay was immunoSEQ multiplex PCR, and TCRdb's table has in-frame clones only and misses some. The data hold 150,000 to 200,000 clones, with about 88% observed a single time. This record belongs to a study of cytomegalovirus exposure and HLA in healthy donors. With 2 bases removed from V and 0 bases from J, the gap between germline ends came to 14 bases. CDR3 length: 18 residues. From germline, CDR1 is LGHNA and CDR2 YNFKEQ. Study observations and caveats: Researchers reported in a later analysis that a missense DCLRE1C variant was tied to TCR beta V- and J-gene trimming.

The J gene is TRBJ1-6, the V gene TRBV4-2; no firm D call. The clonotype comes from a girl under three years old in good health and CMV-seronegative. The sequencing input was PBMCs. The CDR3: CASSQSGSVYSYNSPLHF. Here the CDR3 DNA reads TGTGCCAGCAGCCAAAGTGGCAGCGTGTACTCCTATAATTCACCCCTCCACTTT.